This is a list of T cell receptor beta chains from one sample in a study of T cell clones after liver transplantation. Assay: immunoSEQ multiplex PCR; the TCRdb copy retains only in-frame clones and omits some. Here the sample spans around 75,000 clones, around 80% being singletons. Sequencing used CD4+ T cells from blood, obtained around 50 months after liver transplant. The receptors come from a human patient who received a liver transplant. Certain T cells may be donor cells from the graft. Each CDR3 is given with its conserved first and last residue. D genes are given only for firm matches. Part of the rows lack a size; the others show once, few, many or a class for expanded clones.

cdr3_nt cdr3_aa cdr3_length clone_size d_call j_call v_call
TGTGCCAGCTCACCACGGCGGGGGGACGAGCAGTACTTC CASSPRRGDEQYF 13 - TRBD2 TRBJ2-7 TRBV18
TGTGCCAGCAGCGTAGACGAGGGGGCTAGCACAGATACGCAGTATTTT CASSVDEGASTDTQYF 16 - TRBD1 TRBJ2-3 TRBV9
TGTGCCAGCAGCGTAGGGGCAGGGGTGAACACCGGGGAGCTGTTTTTT CASSVGAGVNTGELFF 16 - - TRBJ2-2 TRBV9
TGCGCCAGCAGCCAAGAGAGCGGGGGGGCCGCAGATACGCAGTATTTT CASSQESGGAADTQYF 16 once TRBD2 TRBJ2-3 TRBV4-3
TGTGCCAGTAGTATCTCGCGGAACACTGAAGCTTTCTTT CASSISRNTEAFF 13 - - TRBJ1-1 TRBV19
TGTGCCACCAACGGACAGGGTCTTGGGGACGGTCAGCCCCAGCATTTT CATNGQGLGDGQPQHF 16 once TRBD1 TRBJ1-5 TRBV19
TGTGCCAGCAGTACGGTCGGCTTGGGCGCCGGGGAGCTGTTTTTT CASSTVGLGAGELFF 15 - - TRBJ2-2 TRBV27
TGTGCCAGCAGTGAAGGACAGTCCACCGGGGAGCTGTTTTTT CASSEGQSTGELFF 14 - - TRBJ2-2 TRBV6-1
TGTGCCAGCAGTGGGGGATATGGCTACACCTTC CASSGGYGYTF 11 medium-sized - TRBJ1-2 TRBV2
TGTGCCAGCAGCTTACCTAGCGGGTACCAAGAGACCCAGTACTTC CASSLPSGYQETQYF 15 once TRBD2 TRBJ2-5 TRBV11-2
TGTGCCAGCGAGGCAGCCTACGAGCAGTACTTC CASEAAYEQYF 11 - - TRBJ2-7 TRBV2
TGTGCCAGCAGTGTAACAGGGGGCGTTGAGACCCAGTACTTC CASSVTGGVETQYF 14 once TRBD1 TRBJ2-5 TRBV28
TGTGCCAGCAGTGAGGAGGATTACAATGAGCAGTTCTTC CASSEEDYNEQFF 13 once - TRBJ2-1 TRBV5-4
TGTGCCAGCAGCTTAGCTACCTGGGACTATGGCTACACCTTC CASSLATWDYGYTF 14 - - TRBJ1-2 TRBV7-2
TGTGCCAGCAGCCTTGGACTTACAGGAGAGACCCAGTACTTC CASSLGLTGETQYF 14 - - TRBJ2-5 TRBV6-5
TGTGCCAGCTCAAACATTCACACTGAAGCTTTCTTT CASSNIHTEAFF 12 - - TRBJ1-1 TRBV18
TGCAGCGTTGAATTAAGAGCACGCAGGGGAGTATTCAATGAGCAGTTCTTC CSVELRARRGVFNEQFF 17 - - TRBJ2-1 TRBV29-1
TGTGCCAGCAGTCCCCTACTGGACGGTCAGCCCCAGCATTTT CASSPLLDGQPQHF 14 - - TRBJ1-5 TRBV28
TGTGCCAGCAGCTCTGGCGGACAGTTCGAACAGGGGACCCAGTACTTC CASSSGGQFEQGTQYF 16 - - TRBJ2-5 TRBV11-2
TGTGCCAGCAGCTCCCTACCCAAGCAGTACTTC CASSSLPKQYF 11 - - TRBJ2-7 TRBV11-2
TGTGCCAGCAGCTTAGGTTCAGGGGCCGGGGAGCTGTTTTTT CASSLGSGAGELFF 14 - - TRBJ2-2 TRBV7-2
TGTGCCAGCAGTCATTACAGGGAAACCTACGAGCAGTACTTC CASSHYRETYEQYF 14 - - TRBJ2-7 TRBV28
TGTGCCAGCAGGGGGGCCTACGAGCAGTACTTC CASRGAYEQYF 11 - - TRBJ2-7 TRBV28
TGTGCCAGTAGTATCTCCGGGGGGCCTAATGAAAAACTGTTTTTT CASSISGGPNEKLFF 15 - - TRBJ1-4 TRBV19
TGTGCCAGCAGGTCTCCAGGGGCCCAAATCTACGAGCAGTACTTC CASRSPGAQIYEQYF 15 - - TRBJ2-7 TRBV6-1
TGTGCCAGCGCCTTAATCCCATCGGTCGGATCTGGAAACACCATATATTTT CASALIPSVGSGNTIYF 17 - - TRBJ1-3 TRBV7-2
TGTGCCACCAGGGGGACAGGTTTCGGTGAGCAGTTCTTC CATRGTGFGEQFF 13 once TRBD1 TRBJ2-1 TRBV15
TGTGCCTGGAGTACCCGGGGAGGGTCTAGCAATCAGCCCCAGCATTTT CAWSTRGGSSNQPQHF 16 - - TRBJ1-5 TRBV30
TGTGCCAGCAGTTTAACGGGGAGGGTTACTAATGAAAAACTGTTTTTT CASSLTGRVTNEKLFF 16 once - TRBJ1-4 TRBV27
TGTGCCAGTAGTATGCAGTCTAGCACAGATACGCAGTATTTT CASSMQSSTDTQYF 14 - - TRBJ2-3 TRBV19
TGTGCCAGCAGCAAAGGTGCCAACTATGGCTACACCTTC CASSKGANYGYTF 13 - - TRBJ1-2 TRBV21-1
TGTGCCATCAGTGAGTCTATGGGAAGGGGCGGGGAAGCTTTCTTT CAISESMGRGGEAFF 15 - - TRBJ1-1 TRBV10-3
TGTGCCAGCAGTTTCCGCGCGGGGGAGGGCTACACCTTC CASSFRAGEGYTF 13 few - TRBJ1-2 TRBV28
TGTGCCAGCAGCCCGACAGGGGAGGTCAATGAGCAGTTCTTC CASSPTGEVNEQFF 14 - TRBD1 TRBJ2-1 TRBV4-2
TGTGCCAGCAGCACCGGACAGGGTTTCTACGAGCAGTACTTC CASSTGQGFYEQYF 14 - TRBD1 TRBJ2-7 TRBV9
TGTGCCAGCAGCTTGGTGTGGGGAGCTGTTTTT CASSLVWGAVF 11 - - TRBJ2-2 TRBV5-6
TGTGCCAGCTCACCTACCTTCGGGACGGAGAGCTATGGCTACACCTTC CASSPTFGTESYGYTF 16 few - TRBJ1-2 TRBV18
TGTGCCAGTAGTATAGGCAGAGACACTGAAGCTTTCTTT CASSIGRDTEAFF 13 - - TRBJ1-1 TRBV19
TGTGCCAGCAGCCTAGGGGAGACCCAGTACTTC CASSLGETQYF 11 - - TRBJ2-5 TRBV2
TGTGCCAGCAGCGCCACCTCGGGATATAACTATGGCTACACCTTC CASSATSGYNYGYTF 15 - - TRBJ1-2 TRBV9
TGTGCCAGTAGCACTAGGGGGGATGAGGATGGGCTGTTTTTT CASSTRGDEDGLFF 14 once - TRBJ1-4 TRBV19
TGTGCCAGCAGCTCTCGGCGGCCCCGCGCGGATACGCAGTATTTT CASSSRRPRADTQYF 15 - - TRBJ2-3 TRBV6-6
TGTGCCAGCAGTTTTTCTACTAGCGGGAGAATGGAGACCCAGTACTTC CASSFSTSGRMETQYF 16 - TRBD2 TRBJ2-5 TRBV2
TGTGCCACCAGCAGGGGCAGCCCTGGAACCTATGGCTACACCTTC CATSRGSPGTYGYTF 15 - - TRBJ1-2 TRBV15
TGTGCCTGGAGTCTCTTCCAAGGACTCGGAGAAAACATTCAGTACTTC CAWSLFQGLGENIQYF 16 - - TRBJ2-4 TRBV30
TGTGCCAGCAATGCCAACTATGGCTACACCTTC CASNANYGYTF 11 few - TRBJ1-2 TRBV2
TGTGCCAGCAAGGACAGGGGGCTAGAGACCCAGTACTTC CASKDRGLETQYF 13 - TRBD1 TRBJ2-5 TRBV2
TGTGCCAGCAGTGACGTGAACACCGGGGAGCTGTTTTTT CASSDVNTGELFF 13 - - TRBJ2-2 TRBV6-4
TGTGCCAGCAGTCGCGTCCCCGGGCGGGGTGATACGCAGTATTTT CASSRVPGRGDTQYF 15 - - TRBJ2-3 TRBV11-2
TGTGCCAGCAGTTTCCTGGGGACAGGGAAGAATGGCTACACCTTC CASSFLGTGKNGYTF 15 - TRBD1 TRBJ1-2 TRBV28
TGTGCCAGTAATCAAATGCAAGGGGCCAATTCACCCCTCCACTTT CASNQMQGANSPLHF 15 - - TRBJ1-6 TRBV19
TGTGCCAGCAGTTTATCCGAACGGCCTAATTCACCCCTCCACTTT CASSLSERPNSPLHF 15 - - TRBJ1-6 TRBV27
TGTGCCAGTAAGGCGGACAGGGCGATATTGAACACTGAAGCTTTCTTT CASKADRAILNTEAFF 16 - TRBD1 TRBJ1-1 TRBV19
TGTGCCAGCAGCGTAGCTGTAGGCAAGAATGAAAAACTGTTTTTT CASSVAVGKNEKLFF 15 few - TRBJ1-4 TRBV9
TGTGCCACCAGCAGGGGGGACAGGGACGCCGGGGAGCTGTTTTTT CATSRGDRDAGELFF 15 - TRBD1 TRBJ2-2 TRBV15